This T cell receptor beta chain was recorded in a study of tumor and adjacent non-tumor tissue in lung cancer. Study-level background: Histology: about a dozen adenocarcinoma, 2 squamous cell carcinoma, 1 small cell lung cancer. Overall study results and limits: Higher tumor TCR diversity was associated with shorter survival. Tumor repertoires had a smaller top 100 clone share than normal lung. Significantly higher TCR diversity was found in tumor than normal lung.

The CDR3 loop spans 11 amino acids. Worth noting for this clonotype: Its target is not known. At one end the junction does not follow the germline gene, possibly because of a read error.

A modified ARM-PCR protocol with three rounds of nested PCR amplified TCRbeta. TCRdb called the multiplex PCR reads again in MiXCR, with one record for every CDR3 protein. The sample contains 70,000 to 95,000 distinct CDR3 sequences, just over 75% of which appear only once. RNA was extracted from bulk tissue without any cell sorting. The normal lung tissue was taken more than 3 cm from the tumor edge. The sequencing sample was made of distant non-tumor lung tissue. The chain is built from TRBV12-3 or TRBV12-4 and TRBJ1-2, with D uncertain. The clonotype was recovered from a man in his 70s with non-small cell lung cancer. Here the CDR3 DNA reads TGTGCCAGCCACCTGGGAGATGGTTACACCTTC. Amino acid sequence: CASHLGDGYTF.